Presented here are 6 T cell receptor beta chains from one specimen sequenced in a study of T cells in Graves' hyperthyroidism and ophthalmopathy. RNA transcripts yielded amplified TCR beta CDR3 regions. The HTBI primer set served for first-round RT-PCR of the TCR CDR3. TCRdb processed the multiplex PCR reads anew with MiXCR; each CDR3 protein has one entry. The data hold some 420,000 distinct CDR3 sequences, with about an eighth observed a single time. The sample consisted of blood. The receptor set was obtained from a woman aged 18-29 years with Graves' hyperthyroidism.

The chain is built from TRBV10-1 and TRBJ2-2, with 8 bases identical to TRBD1. This CDR3 region has 16 residues. Per the germline V gene, CDR1 is WNHNN and CDR2 is SYGVQD (reference sequence). V lost 6 bases, J lost 3 bases, and 9 bases stayed unmatched. CDR3 sequence reads: CASSHGTGGDTGELFF. CDR3 DNA: TGCGCCAGCAGCCACGGGACAGGAGGGGACACCGGGGAGCTGTTTTTT.

This clonotype was seen a few times. DNA for the CDR3: TGTGCCAGCAGCGTAGCACCGGGACTAGCGGGAGTTACAGAGACCCAGTACTTC. Its protein product is CASSVAPGLAGVTETQYF. The chain recombines TRBV9 with TRBJ2-5; 14 nucleotides match TRBD2. V trimming: 0 bases; J trimming: 4 bases; junction bases outside the gene matches: 8. The length of the CDR3 is 18 residues. The V gene's germline CDR1 is SGDLS and CDR2 YYNGEE.

V and J are TRBV27 and TRBJ1-2; 9 positions agree with TRBD1. V shed 5 bases, J shed 2 bases, and the junction held 6 bases outside the gene matches. Per germline, CDR1 MNHEY and CDR2 SMNVEV (reference sequence). The CDR3 runs 15 residues. The CDR3 reads CASSAPGTGNYGYTF. In DNA, the CDR3 is TGTGCCAGCAGTGCCCCCGGGACAGGGAACTATGGCTACACCTTC.

The chain carries TRBV20-1 and TRBJ2-2, with D possibly being TRBD2 (5 bases). The length of the CDR3 is 13 residues. Germline CDR1 reads DFQATT; CDR2 reads SNEGSKA (reference sequence). Trimming removed 6 bases from V and 8 bases from J, with 16 bases in between. The CDR3 reads CSAISREFGELFF. The CDR3 DNA is TGCAGTGCCATATCCCGGGAATTTGGGGAGCTGTTTTTT.

The sample holds many counts of this clonotype. This chain joins TRBV6-1 and TRBJ1-3; D gene ambiguous. V gave up 5 bases and J gave up 4 bases, with 6 bases separating them. This CDR3 comprises 12 residues. Germline CDR1 and CDR2: MNHNS and SASEGT. The CDR3 coding sequence is TGTGCCAGCAGTAAACAGGGAAACACCATATATTTT. As protein: CASSKQGNTIYF.

This chain joins TRBV27 and TRBJ2-5; TRBD2 matches 14 bases. After removal of 5 bases from V and 2 bases from J, the junction contained 7 bases not matched to a gene. This CDR3 has 17 residues. Germline CDR1 and CDR2: MNHEY and SMNVEV (reference sequence). The CDR3 DNA sequence: TGTGCCAGCAGTCGAAGACTAGCGGGAGGGCAACAAGAGACCCAGTACTTC. Amino acid sequence: CASSRRLAGGQQETQYF.